This paragraph reports one TCR beta chain. This clonotype was recorded a few times. Its antigen is still unknown. There are no base qualities to consult, and no much larger clone falls within one base. Here V drops 6 bases and J drops 0 bases, and the junction holds 4 bases not matched to any gene. Spanning cysteine to phenylalanine, the CDR3 consists of 15 amino acids. The DNA shown is the 45-base CDR3, in frame from base 1. This specimen comes from a study of CD8 T cells in ankylosing spondylitis (dated by TCRdb to the late 2010s). Regarding the study in general: To find TCR variants linked to disease, the study profiled T cell receptor beta repertoires in ankylosing spondylitis patients and healthy donors. The full study cohort was made up of 25 ankylosing spondylitis patients and fewer than 120 healthy donors. Peripheral blood samples were taken, and synovial fluid was additionally collected from ankylosing spondylitis patients. The study at large found these results: The disease-linked clones were reported to be significantly enriched in matched synovial fluid samples from ankylosing spondylitis patients. Some motif variants had previously been reported in the synovial fluid and blood of reactive arthritis patients, which suggests shared mechanisms of disease initiation. The disease-linked clones had a CD8+ phenotype and were found at relatively low frequencies in peripheral blood. Blood from ankylosing spondylitis patients appeared to be characterized by a TCR beta motif made up of under ten highly homologous amino acid variants.

TCRdb lists the instrument as Illumina HiSeq 2500. TCR beta libraries were prepared by quantitative 5'-RACE with molecular barcodes. As for the authors' bioinformatics: To identify disease-linked TCR variants, a new computational method was used, one built on a probabilistic model of VDJ rearrangement. The raw public data were reprocessed by TCRdb itself: fastp quality trimming at Q25, MiXCR clonotype calling, in-frame beta chains only. Entries that share a CDR3 protein sequence are merged under the most common genes and DNA. The V and J calls, along with clone size, are taken from TCRdb and not from the paper's own processing. The sample table holds around 120,000 distinct CDR3 sequences, of which 7% to 10% were seen once. Approximately 3.4% of the sample is taken by the ten largest.

Material for sequencing was blood, either unsorted or a sorted T cell fraction (not recorded which). In this chain, TRBV12-3 or TRBV12-4 is recombined with TRBJ1-3, and 8 junction bases match TRBD1. This receptor was obtained from a male donor with ankylosing spondylitis or in good health (not recorded which). The DNA sequence is as follows: TGTGCCAGCAGGATAACAGGGGGCTCTGGAAACACCATATATTTT. Its translation reads: CASRITGGSGNTIYF.